This T cell receptor (beta chain) was identified during a study of shared clonotypes between healthy human individuals. Assay: immunoSEQ multiplex PCR; the TCRdb copy retains only in-frame clones and omits some. Among 490,000 or so clones listed, approximately 80% were seen once. The donors, all of them Caucasian adults, lived in Nashville, Tennessee. Germline CDR1 reads MNHEY; CDR2 reads SMNVEV (reference sequence). V shed 10 bases and J 5 bases; nucleotides not matched to a gene: 11. The length of the CDR3 is 14 residues. This clone turned up a few times. V is TRBV27 and J is TRBJ1-5, with 7 positions matching TRBD1. Sequencing was performed on PBMCs. This receptor was obtained from a woman between 35 and 50 years old in good health. Some clones in this sample may be carry-over from other donors' samples. This CDR3 reads CATAARQGYQPQHF. CDR3 DNA: TGTGCCACAGCGGCCCGACAGGGTTATCAGCCCCAGCATTTT.